These T cell receptor beta chains were read from a single sample in a study of regulatory T cells in long-lasting Graves disease. TCRdb reprocessed the multiplex PCR reads via MiXCR and lists one record per CDR3 protein. Here the sample spans about 470,000 distinct CDR3 sequences, about 20% being singletons. The starting material was peripheral blood mononuclear cells (PBMCs), obtained when the disease was refractory, from a patient treated with antithyroid drugs. The receptors stem from a female donor with Graves disease. Both conserved end residues are part of each CDR3. The order of the fields is clone size, J gene, V gene, D gene, CDR3 DNA, CDR3 protein. The D gene is left open where the match is weak. A row's size may be missing; if present it is once, few, many or a size class.

>many|TRBJ2-7|TRBV20-1|.
TGCAGTGCTAGGATCGTCTACGAGCAGTACTTC
CSARIVYEQYF
>.|TRBJ1-6|TRBV7-9|.
TGTGCCAGCAGCTTAGACGGCAGGGATAATTCACCCCTCCACTTT
CASSLDGRDNSPLHF
>many|TRBJ2-7|TRBV12-3/TRBV12-4|.
TGTGCCAGCAGAACCGGGACAAGAACAAGCTCCTACGAGCAGTACTTC
CASRTGTRTSSYEQYF
>few|TRBJ2-7|TRBV20-1|TRBD1
TGCAGTGCCGAAACGGGACAGGCCCCCTACGAGCAGTACTTC
CSAETGQAPYEQYF
>many|TRBJ2-7|TRBV10-3|.
TGTGCCATCAGTGGAGTGAGTCGGGTCGCCTACGAGCAGTACTTC
CAISGVSRVAYEQYF
>.|TRBJ2-5|TRBV7-2|.
TGTGCCAGCAGCTTAGATTGGACCTTAGAGACCCAGTACTTC
CASSLDWTLETQYF
>once|TRBJ2-7|TRBV20-1|TRBD1
TGCAGTGCTATAAGACAGGGGGGTTACTACGAGCAGTACTTC
CSAIRQGGYYEQYF
>many|TRBJ2-2|TRBV29-1|.
TGCAGCGTTGTAGGGGGCGGGGGGAACACCGGGGAGCTGTTTTTT
CSVVGGGGNTGELFF
>many|TRBJ2-6|TRBV12-3/TRBV12-4|TRBD1
TGTGCCAGCAGTTTAGCTGGGACAGGAGTATCCTCTGGGGCCAACGTCCTGACTTTC
CASSLAGTGVSSGANVLTF
>many|TRBJ2-2|TRBV3-1|.
TGTGCCAGCAGCCGGGGGGCCTACAACACCGGGGAGCTGTTTTTT
CASSRGAYNTGELFF
>.|TRBJ2-5|TRBV29-1|TRBD2
TGCAGCGTTGCTAGCGGGAACCAAGAGACCCAGTACTTC
CSVASGNQETQYF
>many|TRBJ2-7|TRBV7-2|TRBD2
TGTGCCAGCAGCTCCCCGGGACTAGCGGGTTCCTACGAGCAGTACTTC
CASSSPGLAGSYEQYF
>.|TRBJ2-1|TRBV12-3/TRBV12-4|.
TGTGCCAGCAGTTTTAGTCCGGACAATGAGCAGTTCTTC
CASSFSPDNEQFF
>few|TRBJ2-3|TRBV6-2/TRBV6-3|.
TGTGCCAGCAGGATCTCGAGGCCCCGCACAGATACGCAGTATTTT
CASRISRPRTDTQYF
>many|TRBJ2-7|TRBV11-2|.
TGTGCCAGCAGCTTAGGTACGGGACCCGTTTACGAGCAGTACTTC
CASSLGTGPVYEQYF
>many|TRBJ2-5|TRBV7-8|.
TGTGCCAGCAGCCCCGGGGGAGTACGATCAGAGACCCAGTACTTC
CASSPGGVRSETQYF
>many|TRBJ2-2|TRBV11-1|TRBD1
TGTGCCAGCAGCTTCGACAGGGTTGGGGAGCTGTTTTTT
CASSFDRVGELFF
>many|TRBJ2-5|TRBV12-3/TRBV12-4|TRBD2
TGTGCCAGCAGTTTTACTAGCGGGAGAGAGACCCAGTACTTC
CASSFTSGRETQYF
>many|TRBJ1-2|TRBV2|.
TGTGCCAGCAGCTCAGGGGCCGGGAGCTACACCTTC
CASSSGAGSYTF
>many|TRBJ1-1|TRBV29-1|.
TGCAGCGTTCAGCCGACTGCTACTGAAGCTTTCTTT
CSVQPTATEAFF
>few|TRBJ2-7|TRBV11-3|.
TGTGCCAGCAGCCGTGAAACCGGACTCCGAATTTCCGAGCAGTACTTC
CASSRETGLRISEQYF
>.|TRBJ2-5|TRBV5-4|TRBD2
TGTGCCAGCAGCTTGTCGGCGGGAGCGGCGGAGACCCAGTACTTC
CASSLSAGAAETQYF
>.|TRBJ2-3|TRBV27|.
TGTGCCAGGACTGGGGATACGCAGTATTTT
CARTGDTQYF
>many|TRBJ1-5|TRBV7-2|.
TGTGCCAGCAGCTTGGGCCAGGGTGGGTATCAGCCCCAGCATTTT
CASSLGQGGYQPQHF
>many|TRBJ1-2|TRBV18|.
TGTGCCAGCTCACCACCGGATGACTATGGCTACACCTTC
CASSPPDDYGYTF
>few|TRBJ1-1|TRBV30|.
TGTGCCTGGACCCCCGGGACTGTTGAAGCTTTCTTT
CAWTPGTVEAFF
>.|TRBJ2-1|TRBV7-6|.
TGTGCCAGCAGCTTAGGTTTCGGGCAGAATTACAATGAGCAGTTCTTC
CASSLGFGQNYNEQFF
>many|TRBJ1-2|TRBV27|.
TGTGCCACCGCCAACAGGGCCTATGGCTACACCTTC
CATANRAYGYTF
>many|TRBJ1-1|TRBV5-1|.
TGCGCCAGCAGACGACAGGAGGATAACACTGAAGCTTTCTTT
CASRRQEDNTEAFF
>few|TRBJ1-2|TRBV6-1|.
TGTGCCAGCAGACAACGGAGAGAGGGCTACACCTTC
CASRQRREGYTF
>.|TRBJ1-3|TRBV28|.
TGTGCCAGCAGTCTCGAGGCCAACTCTGGAAACACCATATATTTT
CASSLEANSGNTIYF
>many|TRBJ2-7|TRBV3-1|.
TGTGCCAGCAGCCAATATTCTGAGTACGAGCAGTACTTC
CASSQYSEYEQYF
>many|TRBJ2-2|TRBV2|TRBD1
TGTGCCAGCAGTGACAGGGGGCGGTTCACCGGGGAGCTGTTTTTT
CASSDRGRFTGELFF
>.|TRBJ2-7|TRBV7-3|TRBD2
TGTGCCAGCAGCTTAAGCCCACGAGGCGGGAGGAACTCCTACGAGCAGTACTTC
CASSLSPRGGRNSYEQYF
>.|TRBJ2-3|TRBV7-2|.
TGTGCCAGCAGCTTAGACCCTTTTTCTGGCACAGATACGCAGTATTTT
CASSLDPFSGTDTQYF
>many|TRBJ1-1|TRBV3-1|.
TGTGCCAGCAGCCAAGGGACCCGACGAGCTTTCTTT
CASSQGTRRAFF
>.|TRBJ2-5|TRBV2|.
TGTGCCAGCATGGGTACAGGGCTCCAAGAGACCCAGTACTTC
CASMGTGLQETQYF
>.|TRBJ2-1|TRBV12-3/TRBV12-4|TRBD2
TGTGCCAGCAGTTTACGGGAGGTATTCGACAATGAGCAGTTCTTC
CASSLREVFDNEQFF
>many|TRBJ1-1|TRBV6-1|.
TGTGCCAGCAGTGAAGTAAGGGGGGTGACGAACACTGAAGCTTTCTTT
CASSEVRGVTNTEAFF
>.|TRBJ1-1|TRBV19|.
TGTGCCAGTAGTATAGTTGCGGGACTGAACACTGAAGCTTTCTTT
CASSIVAGLNTEAFF
>few|TRBJ2-1|TRBV6-1|TRBD1
TGTGCCAGCAGTGCGGCGGGTAGGGGGCGAGATGAGCAGTTCTTC
CASSAAGRGRDEQFF
>many|TRBJ2-7|TRBV27|.
TGTGCCAGCCGCCCTGGCCCCTACGAGCAGTACTTC
CASRPGPYEQYF
>many|TRBJ1-1|TRBV6-2/TRBV6-3|.
TGTGCCAGCAGTTACGGGGGCCCGAACACTGAAGCTTTCTTT
CASSYGGPNTEAFF
>many|TRBJ1-4|TRBV28|.
TGTGCCAGCAGTCTAACCACCAGGGAAAAACTGTTTTTT
CASSLTTREKLFF
>.|TRBJ1-2|TRBV7-9|.
TGTGCCAGCAGCCCCTCGGGGGGGGGCACTGGCTACACCTTC
CASSPSGGGTGYTF
>.|TRBJ2-7|TRBV7-9|TRBD2
TGTGCCAGCGGAGGGGAGGGAACGAGTGCCTACGAGCAGTACTTC
CASGGEGTSAYEQYF
>.|TRBJ2-4|TRBV29-1|.
TGCAGCGTTGTTGGGGGCGAGCGGTTCTTC
CSVVGGERFF
>few|TRBJ1-1|TRBV5-1|.
TGCGCCAGCAGCTGGGCCAGGAACACTGAAGCTTTCTTT
CASSWARNTEAFF
>many|TRBJ2-7|TRBV5-1|.
TGCGCCAGCAGCTTGGTGAGGGACTCCTACGAGCAGTACTTC
CASSLVRDSYEQYF
>.|TRBJ2-5|TRBV7-6|.
TGTGCCAGCAGCCCCGGGCCCTATCGGGGGCGGGAGACCCAGTACTTC
CASSPGPYRGRETQYF
>few|TRBJ1-2|TRBV7-9|.
TGTGCCAGCAGCTTAGGGTCTGGGCTTGACTATGGCTACACCTTC
CASSLGSGLDYGYTF
>many|TRBJ2-5|TRBV7-8|TRBD2
TGTGCCAGCAGCATAGGACTCCAGACTAGCGGTCACCAAGAGACCCAGTACTTC
CASSIGLQTSGHQETQYF
>many|TRBJ1-1|TRBV28|.
TGTGCCAGCAGTGGGGGCCGATCGGACACTGAAGCTTTCTTT
CASSGGRSDTEAFF
>many|TRBJ2-2|TRBV28|.
TGTGCCAGCACGAACGAGCGGAAGAACACCGGGGAGCTGTTTTTT
CASTNERKNTGELFF
>.|TRBJ1-2|TRBV19|TRBD1
TGTGCCAGTACCATCACCTTCAGGGGGATCTATGGCTACACCTTC
CASTITFRGIYGYTF